The following is a TCR beta chain sequence with its context. Its antigen is not known. It is unclear where the CDR3 begins or ends on the DNA, so no DNA is shown, and the CDR3 is as TCRdb lists it. The CDR3 is 16 residues long, counting both termini. Looked up from germline, CDR1 is LNHDA and CDR2 is SQIVND (reference sequence). Sequencing was performed with immunoSEQ multiplex PCR; in TCRdb, only in-frame clones are kept and a portion is missing. The data contain over 110,000 clones, approximately 90% of them singletons. This sample is part of a study of Ad26.COV2.S vaccination and SARS-CoV-2 variants. Overall study results and limits: Spike-specific CD8+ and CD4+ T cell responses reportedly showed substantial breadth after vaccination. Total T cell responses, in the TCR breadth and depth analyses, may have been underestimated.

The V call is TRBV19, the J call TRBJ2-7; TRBD1, the D gene given by the table, was not confirmed from the DNA. This specimen consisted of peripheral blood, obtained after recovery from COVID-19. This clonotype was obtained from a human donor who had recovered from COVID-19. This CDR3 reads CASSILGMGQGNEQYF.